Following are 3 T cell receptor beta chains from one sample sequenced in a study of cytomegalovirus exposure and HLA in healthy donors. Use of 60 Vbeta and 13 Jbeta primers characterized the PCR. Sequencing was performed with immunoSEQ multiplex PCR; in TCRdb, only in-frame clones are kept and a portion is missing. The sample includes approximately 100,000 clones, roughly 83% seen only once; the top ten take roughly 4%. The specimen was PBMCs. Receptors were obtained from a female donor in good health and CMV-seropositive.

The rearrangement uses TRBV13 and TRBJ2-7; TRBD1 matches 10 bases. Germline lookup yields CDR1 PRHDT and CDR2 FYEKMQ (reference sequence). The CDR3 is made up of 14 amino acids. V lost 5 bases to trimming and J lost 3 bases; unmatched junction nucleotides: 4. The chain's CDR3 is CASSPGTGDYEQYF. As DNA, the CDR3 is TGTGCCAGCAGCCCCGGGACAGGGGACTACGAGCAGTACTTC. Based on the CDR3 plus reference TRBV13 and TRBJ2-7, the full variable domain is AAGVIQSPRHLIKEKRETATLKCYPIPRHDTVYWYQQGPGQDPQFLISFYEKMQSDKGSIPDRFSAQQFSDYHSELNMSSLELGDSALYFCASSPGTGDYEQYFGPGTRLTVT.

This sequence joins TRBV29-1 and TRBJ1-3; tentatively, D is TRBD1 (5 bases). Germline V gene data show CDR1 as SQVTM and CDR2 as ANQGSEA. V shed 0 bases and J shed 8 bases, with 8 bases lying between them. This CDR3 has 12 residues. In DNA, the CDR3 is TGCAGCGTTGAAGATTGGGGGGACACCATATATTTT. This translates into CSVEDWGDTIYF.

The chain employs TRBV5-1 and TRBJ1-4, with D perhaps TRBD1 (5 bases). The CDR3 is 16 residues long. V lost 4 bases to trimming and J lost 3 bases, with 16 bases between them. The germline V gene encodes CDR1 SGHRS and CDR2 YFSETQ. The CDR3 nucleotides are TGCGCCAGCAGCCCCACCGGGGGGGGAGCTAATGAAAAACTGTTTTTT. Residues: CASSPTGGGANEKLFF.